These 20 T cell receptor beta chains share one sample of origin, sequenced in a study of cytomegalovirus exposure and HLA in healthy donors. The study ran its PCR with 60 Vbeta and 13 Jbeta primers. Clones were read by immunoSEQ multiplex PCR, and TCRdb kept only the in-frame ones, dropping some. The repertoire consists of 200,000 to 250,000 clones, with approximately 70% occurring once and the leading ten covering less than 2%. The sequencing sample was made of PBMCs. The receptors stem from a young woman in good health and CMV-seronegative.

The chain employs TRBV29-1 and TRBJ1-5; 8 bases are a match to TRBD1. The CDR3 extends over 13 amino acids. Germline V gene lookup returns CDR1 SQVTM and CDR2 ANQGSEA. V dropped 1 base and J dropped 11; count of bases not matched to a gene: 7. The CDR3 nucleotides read TGCAGCGTTGAAGTGACAGGGGACGGGGCCCAGCATTTT. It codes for CSVEVTGDGAQHF.

CDR3 in DNA: TGTGCCAGCAGTCTAGGGACTAGCGCGAATGAGCAGTTCTTC. Its protein product is CASSLGTSANEQFF. This chain uses TRBV6-6 with TRBJ2-1; 10 bases line up with TRBD2. With V trimmed by 5 bases and J by 7 bases, 5 bases remained unmatched. CDR3 length equals 14 residues. Germline lookup yields CDR1 MNHNY and CDR2 SVGAGI (reference sequence).

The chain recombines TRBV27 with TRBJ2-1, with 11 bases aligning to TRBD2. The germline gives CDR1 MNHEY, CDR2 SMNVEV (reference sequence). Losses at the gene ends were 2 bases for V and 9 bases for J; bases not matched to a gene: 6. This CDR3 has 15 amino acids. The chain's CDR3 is CASSLASGGPSEQFF. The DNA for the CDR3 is TGTGCCAGCAGTTTAGCTAGCGGGGGGCCGAGTGAGCAGTTCTTC.

The CDR3 bases are TGTGCCAGCAGCTTACCAAACAGGGGGTCGAACACTGAAGCTTTCTTT. As protein: CASSLPNRGSNTEAFF. This chain connects TRBV7-9 to TRBJ1-1, with 8 bases matching TRBD1. Germline loops: CDR1 SEHNR, CDR2 FQNEAQ (reference sequence). After removal of 2 bases from V and 1 base from J, the junction contained 6 bases not matched to a gene. This CDR3 has 16 amino acids.

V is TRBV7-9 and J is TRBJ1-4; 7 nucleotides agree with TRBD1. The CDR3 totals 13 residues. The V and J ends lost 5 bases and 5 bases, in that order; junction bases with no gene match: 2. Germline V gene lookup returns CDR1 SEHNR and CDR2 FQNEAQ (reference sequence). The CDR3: CASSPDRNEKLFF. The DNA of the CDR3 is TGTGCCAGCAGCCCGGACAGGAATGAAAAACTGTTTTTT.

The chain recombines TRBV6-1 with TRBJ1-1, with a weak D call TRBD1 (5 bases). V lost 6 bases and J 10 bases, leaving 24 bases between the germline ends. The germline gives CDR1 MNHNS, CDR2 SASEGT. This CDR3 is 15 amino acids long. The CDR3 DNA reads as TGTGCCAGCAGCCCCAAGGTGGGGCCCGGGGGGACAGCTTTCTTT. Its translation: CASSPKVGPGGTAFF.

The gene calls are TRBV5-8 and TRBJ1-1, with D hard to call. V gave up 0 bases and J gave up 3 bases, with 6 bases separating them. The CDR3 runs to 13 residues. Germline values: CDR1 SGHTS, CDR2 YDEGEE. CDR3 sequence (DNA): TGTGCCAGCAGCTTGGATGTATACACTGAAGCTTTCTTT. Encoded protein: CASSLDVYTEAFF.

The CDR3: CASSMVGVDGYTF. The CDR3, as DNA: TGTGCCAGTAGTATGGTGGGCGTGGATGGCTACACCTTC. The genes are TRBV19 and TRBJ1-2; no definite D call. This CDR3 comprises 13 residues. V shed 3 bases and J shed 6 bases, with 11 bases lying between them. Germline CDR1 LNHDA, CDR2 SQIVND (reference sequence).

The CDR3 coding sequence is TGTGCCAGCAGTTACAGGGGGAGTAGCAATCAGCCCCAGCATTTT. Protein: CASSYRGSSNQPQHF. This chain joins TRBV6-6 and TRBJ1-5; D may be TRBD1 (6 bases). Germline V gene sequence: CDR1 MNHNY, CDR2 SVGAGI (reference sequence). This CDR3 has 15 amino acids. Trimming removed 2 bases from V and 0 bases from J, with 8 bases in between.

The CDR3 coding sequence is TGTGCCAGCAGTTTTAGCGGGAGGGGGACAGATACGCAGTATTTT. This gives the protein CASSFSGRGTDTQYF. This chain links TRBV27 with TRBJ2-3; 11 nucleotides align to TRBD2. The V gene end was trimmed by 3 bases and the J gene end by 3 bases; junction bases not matched to a gene: 2. This CDR3 is built from 15 residues. Germline V gives CDR1 MNHEY, CDR2 SMNVEV (reference sequence).

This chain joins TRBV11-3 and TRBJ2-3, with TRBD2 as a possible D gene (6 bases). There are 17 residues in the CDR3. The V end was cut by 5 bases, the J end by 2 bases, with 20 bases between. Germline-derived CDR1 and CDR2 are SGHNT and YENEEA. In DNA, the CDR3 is TGTGCCAGCAGCCAGAGGAGGGCGGGGCCTTCCACAGATACGCAGTATTTT. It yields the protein CASSQRRAGPSTDTQYF.

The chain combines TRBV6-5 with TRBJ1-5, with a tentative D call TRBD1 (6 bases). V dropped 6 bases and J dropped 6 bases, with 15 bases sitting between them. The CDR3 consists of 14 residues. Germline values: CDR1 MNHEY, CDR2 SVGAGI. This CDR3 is CASSPDRIGQPQHF. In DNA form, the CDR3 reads TGTGCCAGCAGCCCCGACAGGATAGGTCAGCCCCAGCATTTT.

In DNA form, the CDR3 reads TGTGCCGTCGGACTAGCCCGCTACGAGCAGTACTTC. This gives the protein CAVGLARYEQYF. J is TRBJ2-7 and V is TRBV6-5; 8 positions agree with TRBD2. The CDR3 consists of 12 residues. Germline loops: CDR1 MNHEY, CDR2 SVGAGI. V gave up 11 bases and J gave up 3 bases; unmatched junction bases: 6.

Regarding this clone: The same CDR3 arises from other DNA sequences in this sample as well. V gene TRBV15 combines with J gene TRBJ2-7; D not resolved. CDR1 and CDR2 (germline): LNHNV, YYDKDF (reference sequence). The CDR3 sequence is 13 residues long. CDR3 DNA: TGTGACACAAGCACCGGTCTCAATTACGAGCAGTACTTC. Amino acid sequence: CDTSTGLNYEQYF.

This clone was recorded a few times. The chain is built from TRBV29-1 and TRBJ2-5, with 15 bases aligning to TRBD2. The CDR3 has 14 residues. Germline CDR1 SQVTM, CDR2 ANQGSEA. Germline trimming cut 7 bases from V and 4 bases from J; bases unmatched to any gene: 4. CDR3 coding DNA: TGCAGCGCTAGGACTAGCGGGGGGGCAGAGACCCAGTACTTC. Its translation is CSARTSGGAETQYF.

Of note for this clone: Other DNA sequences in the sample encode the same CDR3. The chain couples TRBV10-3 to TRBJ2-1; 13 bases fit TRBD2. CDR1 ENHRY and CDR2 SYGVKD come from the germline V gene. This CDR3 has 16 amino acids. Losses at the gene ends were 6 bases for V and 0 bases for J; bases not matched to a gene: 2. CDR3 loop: CAIRGTSGDSYNEQFF. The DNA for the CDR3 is TGTGCCATCAGAGGGACTAGCGGGGACTCCTACAATGAGCAGTTCTTC.

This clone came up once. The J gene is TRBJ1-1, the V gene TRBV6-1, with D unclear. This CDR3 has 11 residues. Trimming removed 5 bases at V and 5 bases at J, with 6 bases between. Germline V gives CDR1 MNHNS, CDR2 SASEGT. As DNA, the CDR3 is TGTGCCAGCAGTAGTAGAACTGAAGCTTTCTTT. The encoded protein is CASSSRTEAFF.

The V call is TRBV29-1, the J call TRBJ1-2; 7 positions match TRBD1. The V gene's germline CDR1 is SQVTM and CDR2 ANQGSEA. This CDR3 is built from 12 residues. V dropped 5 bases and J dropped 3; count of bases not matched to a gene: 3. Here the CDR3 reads CSVRQGDYGYTF. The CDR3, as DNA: TGCAGCGTTAGACAGGGCGACTATGGCTACACCTTC.

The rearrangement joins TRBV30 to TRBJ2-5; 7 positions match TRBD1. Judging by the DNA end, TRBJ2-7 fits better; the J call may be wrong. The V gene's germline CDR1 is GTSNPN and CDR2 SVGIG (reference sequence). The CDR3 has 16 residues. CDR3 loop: CASLGGQSGGAYEQYF. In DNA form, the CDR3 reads TGTGCCTCCCTAGGGGGCCAGTCCGGTGGGGCCTACGAGCAGTACTTC.

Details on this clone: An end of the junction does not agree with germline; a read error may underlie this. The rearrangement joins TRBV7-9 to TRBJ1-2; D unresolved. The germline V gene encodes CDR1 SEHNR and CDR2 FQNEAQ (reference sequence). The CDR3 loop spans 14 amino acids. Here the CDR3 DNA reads TGTTCCAGCAGCTCATCCGGACTCCGGCAAGGAAACACCTTC. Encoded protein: CSSSSSGLRQGNTF.